Listed below are T cell receptor beta chains from one sample, sequenced in a study of cytomegalovirus exposure and HLA in healthy donors. Profiled with immunoSEQ multiplex PCR; TCRdb holds only in-frame clones, not every one. This table has about 72,000 clones, 94% appearing once. Material: PBMCs. These receptors all stem from a woman aged 18 to 35 in good health and CMV-seropositive. Each CDR3 is given with its conserved first and last residue. A D gene is named only where the DNA matches it firmly. The size field is filled for only some rows; it gives once, few, many or a size class.

clone_size	v_call	j_call	d_call	cdr3_nt	cdr3_aa
-	TRBV19	TRBJ2-2	TRBD2	TGTGCCAGTAGTACCGGGAGGCAAAACACCGGGGAGCTGTTTTTT	CASSTGRQNTGELFF
-	TRBV7-9	TRBJ1-2	-	TGTGCCAGCAGCTCAGGGGAGGGCTATGGCTACACCTTC	CASSSGEGYGYTF
few	TRBV5-5	TRBJ2-3	-	TGTGCCAGCAGCTTTCCAGGGGGGACAGATACGCAGTATTTT	CASSFPGGTDTQYF
-	TRBV6-1	TRBJ1-1	TRBD1	TGTGCCAGCAGTGCCAGGACAGGGGGGAACACTGAAGCTTTCTTT	CASSARTGGNTEAFF
once	TRBV7-8	TRBJ2-3	-	TGTGCCAGCAGCTTAGCGAACCAGGTCACTAGCACAGATACGCAGTATTTT	CASSLANQVTSTDTQYF
-	TRBV7-6	TRBJ2-5	-	TGTGCCAGCAGCCAAACGGTCCAAGAGACCCAGTACTTC	CASSQTVQETQYF
few	TRBV9	TRBJ2-3	TRBD2	TGTGCCAGCAGCGTTGGGACTAGCGTCACAGATACGCAGTATTTT	CASSVGTSVTDTQYF
-	TRBV6-6	TRBJ1-4	-	TGTGCCAGCACCACAGAGTATGAAAAACTGTTTTTT	CASTTEYEKLFF
once	TRBV2	TRBJ1-2	TRBD1	TGTGCCAGCAGTGTGGGACAGGGGATATATGGCTACACCTTC	CASSVGQGIYGYTF
-	TRBV19	TRBJ2-7	-	TGTGCCAGTAGTAAATTGATGGTCGCGGGGAGCGAGCAGTACTTC	CASSKLMVAGSEQYF
-	TRBV30	TRBJ2-2	-	TGTGCCTGGAGAGGCCTGGGCCGGGAGCTGTTTTTT	CAWRGLGRELFF
-	TRBV10-1	TRBJ2-7	-	TGCGCCAGCAGTGATAACGGGGAAGCCTACGAGCAGTACTTC	CASSDNGEAYEQYF
-	TRBV29-1	TRBJ2-3	TRBD1	TGCAGCGCTGCGAGTACAGGGGCTAGCACAGATACGCAGTATTTT	CSAASTGASTDTQYF
-	TRBV7-2	TRBJ2-5	TRBD2	TGTGCCAGCAGCGGTACGGTGGGAGGGAAGACCCAGTACTTC	CASSGTVGGKTQYF
-	TRBV7-8	TRBJ2-1	-	TGTGCCAGCAGCTTATCCGGGACTCTCGGAAATGAGCAGTTCTTC	CASSLSGTLGNEQFF
-	TRBV29-1	TRBJ2-6	-	TGCAGCGTTGTTATCGCGTACAGCACCTCTGGGGCCAACGTCCTGACTTTC	CSVVIAYSTSGANVLTF
-	TRBV6-1	TRBJ2-3	TRBD1	TGTGCCAGCAGTGGAGGACAGGGTCCCACAGATACGCAGTATTTT	CASSGGQGPTDTQYF
-	TRBV4-3	TRBJ1-1	-	TGCGCCAGCAGCCCCTCCGGGGGGCTTAACACTGAAGCTTTCTTT	CASSPSGGLNTEAFF
-	TRBV7-7	TRBJ2-7	-	TGTGCCAGCAGCGCGGGGCTATGGGGCTACGAGCAGTACTTC	CASSAGLWGYEQYF
-	TRBV5-1	TRBJ2-3	-	TGCGCCAGCAGCGCAGAGGGGACAATTAGCACAGATACGCAGTATTTT	CASSAEGTISTDTQYF
once	TRBV15	TRBJ1-5	-	TGTGCCACCAGCAATATGAGGCATAGCAATCAGCCCCAGCATTTT	CATSNMRHSNQPQHF
once	TRBV7-6	TRBJ2-5	TRBD2	TGTGCCAGCAGCTTAGCGAGGACTAGCCTGGAAGAGACCCAGTACTTC	CASSLARTSLEETQYF
-	TRBV29-1	TRBJ1-1	-	TGCAGCGTAGCCGGGAACATGAACACTGAAGCTTTCTTT	CSVAGNMNTEAFF
-	TRBV19	TRBJ1-5	-	TGTGCCAGTACCCGAGACTACAATCAGCCCCAGCATTTT	CASTRDYNQPQHF
-	TRBV2	TRBJ2-1	-	TGTGCCAGCGAACGCGGGTTAGATTACAATGAGCAGTTCTTC	CASERGLDYNEQFF
-	TRBV15	TRBJ2-5	-	TGTGCCACCAGCAGAGAAGCTTTTCAAGAGACCCAGTACTTC	CATSREAFQETQYF
-	TRBV4-2	TRBJ1-5	-	TGTGCCAGCAGCCAAGAAGGGGCAGGCAATCAGCCCCAGCATTTT	CASSQEGAGNQPQHF